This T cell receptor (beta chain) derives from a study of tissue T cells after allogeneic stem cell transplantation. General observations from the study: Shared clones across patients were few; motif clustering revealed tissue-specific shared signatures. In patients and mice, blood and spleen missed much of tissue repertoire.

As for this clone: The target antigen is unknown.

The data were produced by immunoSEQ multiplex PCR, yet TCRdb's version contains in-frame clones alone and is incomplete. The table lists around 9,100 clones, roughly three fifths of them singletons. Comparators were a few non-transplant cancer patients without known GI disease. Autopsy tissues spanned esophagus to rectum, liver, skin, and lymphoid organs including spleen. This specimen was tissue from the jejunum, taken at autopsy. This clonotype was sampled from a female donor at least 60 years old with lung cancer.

CDR3 DNA sequence: TGCGCCAGCAGCTTGGTCCGTTCGACCGCTAACTATGGCTACACCTTC. It is translated as CASSLVRSTANYGYTF. This chain connects TRBV5-1 to TRBJ1-2; D gene unclear. The V end lost 0 bases, the J end lost 0 bases, and 12 bases lay between the germline ends. Per the germline V gene, CDR1 is SGHRS and CDR2 is YFSETQ. The CDR3 length is 16 residues.